The clone carrying this TCR beta chain has ten or more counts. What it recognizes is unknown. Germline V gene lookup returns CDR1 SGHKS and CDR2 YYEKEE (reference sequence). This CDR3 region has 16 residues. V shed 1 base and J shed 2 bases, with 15 bases lying between them. The data derive from a study of T cells in Graves' hyperthyroidism and ophthalmopathy. Study outcomes and limitations: The authors' 13 V-J model separated ophthalmopathy from stable hyperthyroidism.

Template material for amplifying TCR beta CDR3 regions consisted of RNA transcripts. The TCR CDR3 first-round RT-PCR relied on the HTBI primer set. TCRdb reprocessed the multiplex PCR reads with MiXCR, giving one entry per CDR3 protein. In the table there are about 290,000 distinct CDR3 sequences, 13% of which are singletons. V and J are TRBV5-5 and TRBJ2-5, with D perhaps matching TRBD2 (6 bases). Sequenced sample: blood. This TCR derives from a woman aged 25 to 45 with Graves' hyperthyroidism that later progressed to Graves' ophthalmopathy. The CDR3 bases are TGTGCCAGCAGCTTGACTGGAGGCGGGATTCAAGAGACCCAGTACTTC. This gives the protein CASSLTGGGIQETQYF.